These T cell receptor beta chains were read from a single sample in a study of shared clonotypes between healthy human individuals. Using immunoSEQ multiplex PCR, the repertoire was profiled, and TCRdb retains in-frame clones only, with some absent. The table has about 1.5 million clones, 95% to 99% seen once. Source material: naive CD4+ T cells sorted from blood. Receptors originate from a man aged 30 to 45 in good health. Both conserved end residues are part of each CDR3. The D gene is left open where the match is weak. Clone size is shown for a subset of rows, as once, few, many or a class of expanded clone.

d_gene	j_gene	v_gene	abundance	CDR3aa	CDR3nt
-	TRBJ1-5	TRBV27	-	CASSLRLSGRNSRDQPQHF	TGTGCCAGCAGTTTAAGGTTGTCAGGGAGGAATTCAAGGGATCAGCCCCAGCATTTT
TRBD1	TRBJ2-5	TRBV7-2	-	CASWPGQGGKETQYF	TGTGCCAGCTGGCCGGGACAGGGAGGAAAAGAGACCCAGTACTTC
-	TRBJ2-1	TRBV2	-	CASRVTPFSSYNEQFF	TGTGCCAGCAGAGTGACACCCTTTAGCTCCTACAATGAGCAGTTCTTC
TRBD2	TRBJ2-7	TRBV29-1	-	CSVGGQGGRYEQYF	TGCAGCGTTGGCGGGCAGGGAGGGCGATACGAGCAGTACTTC
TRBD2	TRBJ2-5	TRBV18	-	CASSPLAGHQETQYF	TGTGCCAGCTCACCCCTAGCGGGGCACCAAGAGACCCAGTACTTC
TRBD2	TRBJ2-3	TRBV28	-	CASSLTSGSFTDTQYF	TGTGCCAGCAGTCTTACTAGCGGGAGTTTTACAGATACGCAGTATTTT
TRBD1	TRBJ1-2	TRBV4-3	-	CASSQGQRDYGYTF	TGCGCCAGCAGCCAGGGACAGAGGGACTATGGCTACACCTTC
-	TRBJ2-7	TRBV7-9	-	CASSLLGDPGRGEQYF	TGTGCCAGCAGCTTACTAGGGGACCCTGGGCGAGGGGAGCAGTACTTC
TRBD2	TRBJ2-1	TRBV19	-	CASSMRGGRNNEQFF	TGTGCCAGTAGTATGAGGGGCGGGAGGAACAATGAGCAGTTCTTC
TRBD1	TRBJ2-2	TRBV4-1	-	CASSQDGDSANTGELFF	TGCGCCAGCAGCCAAGATGGGGACAGCGCTAACACCGGGGAGCTGTTTTTT
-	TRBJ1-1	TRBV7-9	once	CASSGLVYSAEAFF	TGTGCCAGCAGCGGGTTAGTCTACAGTGCCGAAGCTTTCTTT
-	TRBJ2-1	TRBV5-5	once	CASSPNRVLQFF	TGTGCCAGCAGCCCGAACAGGGTCCTCCAGTTCTTC
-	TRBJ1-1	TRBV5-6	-	CASSLGPAKLNTEAFF	TGTGCCAGCAGCTTGGGGCCAGCTAAACTTAACACTGAAGCTTTCTTT
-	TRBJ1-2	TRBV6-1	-	CASGMFRDHNYGYTF	TGTGCCAGCGGAATGTTCCGGGATCATAACTATGGCTACACCTTC
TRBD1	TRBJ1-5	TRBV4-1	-	CASSHAGTDSNQPQHF	TGCGCCAGCAGCCATGCCGGGACAGATAGCAATCAGCCCCAGCATTTT
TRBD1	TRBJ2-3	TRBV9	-	CASSVGRTGTRDTQYF	TGTGCCAGCAGCGTAGGTAGGACAGGGACGAGAGATACGCAGTATTTT
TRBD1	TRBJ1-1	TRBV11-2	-	CASSFTGGNTEAFF	TGTGCCAGCAGCTTCACAGGGGGGAATACTGAAGCTTTCTTT
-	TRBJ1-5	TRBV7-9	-	CASSSGGLNQPQHF	TGTGCCAGCAGCTCCGGTGGGCTCAATCAGCCCCAGCATTTT
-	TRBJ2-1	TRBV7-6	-	CASSDGTSLNEQFF	TGTGCCAGCAGCGATGGGACTTCTCTCAATGAGCAGTTCTTC
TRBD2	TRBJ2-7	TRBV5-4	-	CATSRGGSYEQYF	TGTGCCACTAGTCGCGGGGGCTCCTACGAGCAGTACTTC
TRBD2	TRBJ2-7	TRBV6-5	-	CASSSDGLAGPYEQYF	TGTGCCAGCAGTTCCGATGGACTAGCGGGACCCTACGAGCAGTACTTC
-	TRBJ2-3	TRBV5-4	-	CASREWGADTQYF	TGTGCCAGCCGGGAGTGGGGGGCAGATACGCAGTATTTT
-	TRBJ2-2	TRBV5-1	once	CASSLAERRGTGELFF	TGCGCCAGCAGCTTGGCGGAGCGGCGTGGCACCGGGGAGCTGTTTTTT
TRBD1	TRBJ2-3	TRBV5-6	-	CASSPGTGWDTQYF	TGTGCCAGCAGCCCCGGGACAGGATGGGATACGCAGTATTTT
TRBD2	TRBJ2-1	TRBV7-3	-	CASSPFLAGINEQFF	TGTGCCAGCAGCCCCTTTCTAGCGGGGATCAATGAGCAGTTCTTC
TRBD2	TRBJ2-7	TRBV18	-	CASSPGLVSTSGFEQYF	TGTGCCAGCTCACCCGGGCTAGTCTCGACTAGCGGATTCGAGCAGTACTTC
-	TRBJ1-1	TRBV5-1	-	CASSLDPGPKNTEAFF	TGCGCCAGCAGCTTGGATCCCGGACCAAAGAACACTGAAGCTTTCTTT
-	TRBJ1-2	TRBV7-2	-	CASSLEWGHGYTF	TGTGCCAGCAGCCTAGAGTGGGGGCATGGCTACACCTTC
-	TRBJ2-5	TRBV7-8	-	CASSLGTYGETQYF	TGTGCCAGCAGCTTAGGTACCTATGGGGAGACCCAGTACTTC